A single sample is the source of the 23 T cell receptor beta chains below, sequenced in a study of T cells in Graves' hyperthyroidism and ophthalmopathy. From RNA transcripts, TCR beta CDR3 regions were amplified. Researchers ran a first-round RT-PCR on the TCR CDR3 using the HTBI primer set. MiXCR, applied by TCRdb to the multiplex PCR reads, yields one record per CDR3 protein. The data contain fewer than 700,000 distinct CDR3 sequences, around 15% of them singletons. Specimen: blood. The receptors originated from a woman in her 30s with Graves' hyperthyroidism.

The sample holds a few counts of this clonotype. This CDR3 reads CASSLAQRGSYNEQFF. Written as DNA, the CDR3 is TGCGCCAGCAGCTTGGCCCAACGGGGCTCCTACAATGAGCAGTTCTTC. The chain has TRBV5-1 and TRBJ2-1; D is possibly TRBD2 (5 bases). CDR3 size: 16 residues. Trimming took off 0 bases at V and 0 bases at J, with 10 bases between the two ends. The V gene's germline CDR1 is SGHRS and CDR2 YFSETQ.

This clonotype was seen only a few times. In DNA form, the CDR3 reads TGTGCCAGCAGGGGGACCAGGACAGGGGAGGGAGAGACCCAGTACTTC. This sequence encodes CASRGTRTGEGETQYF. This chain uses TRBV6-1 with TRBJ2-5, with 9 bases fitting TRBD1. With V trimmed by 6 bases and J by 4 bases, 12 bases remained unmatched. This CDR3 spans 16 amino acids. CDR1 is MNHNS and CDR2 is SASEGT in the germline V gene.

The chain carries TRBV28 and TRBJ2-1; 10 bases agree with TRBD2. Germline loops: CDR1 MDHEN, CDR2 SYDVKM. CDR3 size: 12 residues. The V gene end was trimmed by 8 bases and the J gene end by 6 bases; junction bases not matched to a gene: 1. The CDR3 coding sequence is TGTGCCAGCCTAGCGGGAGCCAATGAGCAGTTCTTC. Translating gives CASLAGANEQFF.

A few counts support this clonotype. This may be a read error: a much more frequent sequence differs by one nucleotide. The V and J genes are TRBV28 and TRBJ1-5, with 8 bases lining up with TRBD1. The CDR3 is 15 residues long. V was clipped by 3 bases and J by 3 bases; unmatched bases: 4. Germline V gene lookup returns CDR1 MDHEN and CDR2 SYDVKM. CDR3 DNA: TGTGCCAGCAGTTTCGGCAGGGGGCACAATCAGCCCCAGCATTTT. The encoded protein is CASSFGRGHNQPQHF.

Many counts were recorded for this clonotype. The rearrangement uses TRBV20-1 and TRBJ2-7; TRBD2 agrees at 9 bases. The germline CDR1 and CDR2 sequences are DFQATT and SNEGSKA (reference sequence). V shed 5 bases, J shed 0 bases, and the junction held 2 bases outside the gene matches. This CDR3 has 13 residues. The CDR3 nucleotides read TGCAGTGCTGGGACTAGCTACTCCTACGAGCAGTACTTC. Its protein is CSAGTSYSYEQYF.

In this sample, this clonotype turned up a few times. The chain joins TRBV28 to TRBJ1-6, with 7 bases that match TRBD1. The germline V gene has CDR1 MDHEN and CDR2 SYDVKM. V was pared by 11 bases and J by 9 bases, with 13 bases of the junction left unmatched. This CDR3 is 14 amino acids long. CDR3 protein: CAGVRGGSSSPLHF. The CDR3, as DNA: TGTGCCGGGGTCAGGGGGGGTAGTTCTTCACCCCTCCACTTT.

This clonotype appeared many times. The chain uses TRBV5-1 and TRBJ1-1; D may be TRBD1 (5 bases). V was pared by 2 bases and J by 0 bases, with 14 bases between. This CDR3 contains 16 residues. Germline CDR1 and CDR2: SGHRS and YFSETQ. The CDR3 here is CASSLGHTVMNTEAFF. The DNA for the CDR3 is TGCGCCAGCAGCTTAGGACACACCGTCATGAACACTGAAGCTTTCTTT.

This clonotype was seen repeatedly, ten times or more. The chain links TRBV27 to TRBJ2-2; tentative D call: TRBD2 (6 bases). Germline CDR1 is MNHEY and CDR2 is SMNVEV (reference sequence). This CDR3 is 14 amino acids long. The V end was cut by 7 bases, the J end by 5 bases, with 14 bases between. The CDR3 region has the DNA TGTGCCAGCACTTCGGAACTAGCAACCGGGGAGCTGTTTTTT. Translation: CASTSELATGELFF.

This clonotype was seen only a few times. V usage is TRBV30 and J usage is TRBJ2-1, with 9 positions matching TRBD1. The CDR3 is made up of 20 amino acids. Germline loops: CDR1 GTSNPN, CDR2 SVGIG (reference sequence). Trimming removed 4 bases from V and 5 bases from J; junction bases left unmatched: 24. CDR3 DNA sequence: TGTGCCTGGATCCCATCCCGGGACAGGGTAGTAGGGCCTTCTGACAATGAGCAGTTCTTC. Its protein product is CAWIPSRDRVVGPSDNEQFF.

The sample holds a few counts of this clonotype. The chain recombines TRBV2 with TRBJ1-6; D not certain. From germline, CDR1 is SNHLY and CDR2 FYNNEI. Trimming removed 9 bases from V and 0 bases from J, with 6 bases in between. This CDR3 is 13 amino acids long. CDR3 protein: CARKDSYNSPLHF. In DNA, the CDR3 is TGTGCCAGAAAAGACTCCTATAATTCACCCCTCCACTTT.

This clonotype was recorded many times. This chain uses TRBV10-3 with TRBJ1-1, with TRBD1 identical over 8 bases. The CDR3 has 13 residues. From germline, CDR1 is ENHRY and CDR2 SYGVKD. J lost 4 bases, V lost 6 bases, and 4 bases had no gene match. CDR3 residues: CAISRGQGTEAFF. CDR3 DNA: TGTGCCATCAGCCGAGGACAGGGCACTGAAGCTTTCTTT.

This clonotype was detected a few times. The chain recombines TRBV19 with TRBJ1-1, with 7 bases identical to TRBD1. V was pared by 3 bases and J by 1 base, with 2 bases of the junction left unmatched. The CDR3 totals 14 residues. Germline CDR1 and CDR2: LNHDA and SQIVND (reference sequence). Written as DNA, the CDR3 is TGTGCCAGTAGTATTACAGGGGCGAACACTGAAGCTTTCTTT. The encoded protein is CASSITGANTEAFF.

This clonotype was counted many times. The chain joins TRBV27 to TRBJ1-1, with D possibly matching TRBD1 (6 bases). CDR1 and CDR2 from the germline V gene are MNHEY and SMNVEV (reference sequence). The germline V and J ends were trimmed by 4 bases and 4 bases, with 16 bases remaining between them. The CDR3 totals 15 residues. CDR3 coding DNA: TGTGCCAGCAGTTACATTGGGGGGGCGAGCACTGAAGCTTTCTTT. Translating gives CASSYIGGASTEAFF.

The chain combines TRBV4-1 with TRBJ1-1; a possible D gene is TRBD1 (5 bases). V lost 2 bases, J lost 5 bases, and 21 bases lay in between. The CDR3 contains 17 residues. The V gene's germline CDR1 is MGHRA and CDR2 YSYEKL. CDR3 sequence (DNA): TGCGCCAGCAGCCAATTGGGACTGAGCCCTTCGGGGACTGAAGCTTTCTTT. Protein: CASSQLGLSPSGTEAFF.

This chain links TRBV12-3 or TRBV12-4 with TRBJ2-2; 16 bases map to TRBD2. This CDR3 contains 19 residues. Unmatched junction bases numbered 11, after V lost 6 bases and J lost 4 bases. CDR3 in DNA: TGTGCCAGCAGAGGATTGGGACTAGCGGGAGGGGCGGTCACCGGGGAGCTGTTTTTT. Translation: CASRGLGLAGGAVTGELFF.

V usage is TRBV6-1 and J usage is TRBJ2-3; 7 nucleotides align to TRBD1. The ends lost 5 bases at V and 4 bases at J; junction bases unmatched: 6. Germline values: CDR1 MNHNS, CDR2 SASEGT. The CDR3 covers 14 residues. This CDR3 is CASSIGGMADTQYF. For the CDR3, the DNA is TGTGCCAGCAGTATAGGGGGCATGGCAGATACGCAGTATTTT.

J is TRBJ1-5 and V is TRBV18, with a tentative D call TRBD1 (5 bases). V was shortened by 3 bases and J by 5 bases, with 11 bases between the two germline ends. Germline CDR1 KGHSH, CDR2 LQKENI. This CDR3 region has 14 residues. The CDR3 sequence: CASSPGGGDQPQHF. CDR3 bases: TGTGCCAGCTCACCCGGGGGTGGCGATCAGCCCCAGCATTTT.

This clonotype was detected ten times or more. This sequence joins TRBV28 and TRBJ2-7; 8 bases map to TRBD2. V lost 5 bases, J lost 3 bases, and 9 bases stayed unmatched. The germline CDR1 and CDR2 sequences are MDHEN and SYDVKM. This CDR3 has 15 amino acids. CDR3 sequence reads: CASSPPRGARYEQYF. The CDR3, as DNA: TGTGCCAGCAGTCCCCCGCGGGGGGCCCGCTACGAGCAGTACTTC.

The J gene is TRBJ1-1, the V gene TRBV27; D is undetermined. The CDR3 has 15 amino acids. Deletions cut 6 bases from V and 4 bases from J, with 18 bases between. Germline lookup yields CDR1 MNHEY and CDR2 SMNVEV (reference sequence). The CDR3 DNA is TGTGCCAGCAGCCGCCCTCTCGCGCTGGGCACTGAAGCTTTCTTT. Its translation is CASSRPLALGTEAFF.

This clonotype occurred many times. The junction departs from germline at one end; a sequencing error may be responsible. The rearrangement uses TRBV7-3 and TRBJ2-2; D may be TRBD2 (6 bases). The CDR3 consists of 15 residues. Germline CDR1 and CDR2: SGHTA and FQGTGA. DNA for the CDR3: TGTGCCAGCAGCCTAAGGCTAGCGAATACCGGGGAGCTGTTTTTT. Encoded protein: CASSLRLANTGELFF.

V and J are TRBV9 and TRBJ1-1; D is unresolved. Germline V gene sequence: CDR1 SGDLS, CDR2 YYNGEE. The V gene lost 3 bases and the J gene lost 8 bases, with 8 bases spanning the gap. CDR3 length equals 11 residues. The CDR3 nucleotides are TGTGCCAGCAGCGGGCGTTCGGAAGCTTTCTTT. Its translation is CASSGRSEAFF.

This clonotype occurred a few times. The chain is built from TRBV13 and TRBJ1-6, with 9 bases matching TRBD1. The CDR3 has 15 residues. Germline-derived CDR1 and CDR2 are PRHDT and FYEKMQ (reference sequence). With V trimmed by 3 bases and J by 7 bases, 4 bases remained unmatched. The CDR3 loop reads CASSFGTGQNSPLHF. Written as DNA, the CDR3 is TGTGCCAGCAGCTTTGGGACAGGGCAAAATTCACCCCTCCACTTT.

This clonotype was counted many times. The V call is TRBV2, the J call TRBJ1-5; D unclear. The CDR3 consists of 14 residues. V gave up 8 bases and J gave up 3 bases, with 14 bases separating them. Germline CDR1 reads SNHLY; CDR2 reads FYNNEI. Here the CDR3 reads CASAGRSYNQPQHF. The CDR3, as DNA: TGTGCCAGCGCGGGGAGATCTTACAATCAGCCCCAGCATTTT.